Below are 2 T cell receptor beta chains sequenced from a single sample in a study of cytotoxic CD8 clonotypes in ibrutinib-treated CLL. Assay used: immunoSEQ multiplex PCR; TCRdb lists only in-frame clones, some missing. This sample has fewer than 90,000 clones, with around 84% found just once. The specimen was PBMCs, collected before ibrutinib treatment. These receptors came from a human donor with chronic lymphocytic leukemia.

The rearrangement uses TRBV9 and TRBJ1-1; TRBD1 might be the D (6 bases). V lost 4 bases and J lost 0, with 10 bases in between. Germline CDR1 SGDLS, CDR2 YYNGEE. The CDR3 is made up of 14 amino acids. The CDR3, as DNA: TGTGCCAGCAGCTCACGGACAGTGAACACTGAAGCTTTCTTT. It specifies CASSSRTVNTEAFF.

This clone was detected once. The J gene is TRBJ2-3, the V gene TRBV19; D uncertain. V lost 4 bases and J lost 6, with 2 bases in between. CDR1 is LNHDA and CDR2 is SQIVND in the germline V gene (reference sequence). The CDR3 length is 10 residues. The CDR3 DNA is TGTGCCAGTAGTAGGGATACGCAGTATTTT. Its translation: CASSRDTQYF.